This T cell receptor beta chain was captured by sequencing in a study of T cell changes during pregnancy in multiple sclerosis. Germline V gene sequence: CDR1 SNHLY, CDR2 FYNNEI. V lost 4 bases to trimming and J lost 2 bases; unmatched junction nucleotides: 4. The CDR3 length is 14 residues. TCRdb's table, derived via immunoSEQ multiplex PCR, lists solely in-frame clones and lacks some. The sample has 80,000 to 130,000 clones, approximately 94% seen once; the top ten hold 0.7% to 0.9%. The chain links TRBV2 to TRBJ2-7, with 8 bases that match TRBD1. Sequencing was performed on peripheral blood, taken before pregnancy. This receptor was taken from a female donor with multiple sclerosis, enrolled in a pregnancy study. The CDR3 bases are TGTGCCAGCAGTGGGACAGGGCTGACCTACGAGCAGTACTTC. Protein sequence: CASSGTGLTYEQYF.